The source of this T cell receptor beta chain is a study of T cell responses to AZD1222 COVID-19 vaccine (dated by TCRdb to 2020 to 2022). With regard to the full study: A total of 233 trial participants underwent TCR sequencing, of whom about 210 had received two doses of AZD1222 and approximately 26 had received two doses of the MenACWY control vaccine. Trial participants were enrolled by age into subgroups of 18-55, 56-69 and 70-plus years, and around 150, 28 and 57 TCR-sequenced participants, respectively, were included in these subgroups.

The germline V gene sets CDR1 to ENHRY and CDR2 to SYGVKD. The CDR3 runs 14 amino acids, cysteine and phenylalanine included. Just CDR3 DNA is preserved here, 42 bases in frame from base 1. V is clipped by 6 bases and J by 4 bases, and the sequence between their germline boundaries is 12 bases long. The label giving this sample's time point can be read as: about 28 days (+/-7) after the second vaccine dose. AZD1222 recipients whose second dose came at about 4 weeks and those whose second dose came at about 12 weeks were combined into one group, since spike-specific TCR depth and breadth did not differ between the two schedules. Samples from vaccinated people were obtained from the UK trials COV001 and COV002, which included a single-blind randomized controlled phase 2/3 trial of AZD1222 (ChAdOx1 nCoV-19) in healthy adults. For TCRbeta chain sequencing, PBMC samples were collected from trial participants at day 0 and at day 28 after the second dose.

What the authors observed across the whole study: Conclusions about previously exposed vaccinees are limited because only five or six AZD1222 recipients were SARS-CoV-2 seropositive at baseline. Vaccine-associated CD4 TCRs spanned the whole spike protein, with dominant responses in regions 160-218 and 743-854. Because no day 14 peak-response samples were available, the repertoires could be characterized only after the peak T cell response. Reportedly, close to half of the unique spike-specific TCRs recognized epitopes lying outside the regions that are mutated in the B.1.351 and B.1.1.7 variants. The 56-69-year group was small, and its depth increase did not reach significance, likely because of low power. Most participants were white British and females outnumbered males, and the authors suggested that clonal diversity may have been underestimated. Spike-specific TCR breadth and depth rose significantly after two AZD1222 doses compared with day 0 and with MenACWY recipients.

The CDR3 regions of human TCRbeta chains were analyzed by immunosequencing. As for the authors' bioinformatics: TCRs in the repertoires were matched against a reference library of SARS-CoV-2-specific TCRs that had been generated with the MIRA antigen-specificity platform. Breadth was defined as the fraction of unique TCRs that were SARS-CoV-2-associated, and depth was defined as the fraction of total T cells that were SARS-CoV-2-associated. Using the MIRA data, each spike-specific TCR was assigned both to the spike region to which the TCR was reactive and to a CD4 or CD8 class. Log10-transformed breadth and depth values were compared by one-way ANOVA with Sidak's multiple comparisons tests. TCRdb limited this immuneACCESS table to in-frame rearrangements with V and J called. A share of clones is missing; checked studies link under half to unresolved V genes, and the rest is unexplained. From that table come the V and J calls and clone size; the DNA was used to work out D and trimming. This sample is represented by 110,000 to 150,000 clones; about 92% of them were singletons. Less than 3.5% of the sample lies in the top ten.

This clone was observed a single time. Its antigen specificity is not known. One base away there is no much larger clone; base qualities are not given. In this chain, TRBV10-3 is recombined with TRBJ1-4, with TRBD1 as a weak D call on 5 bases. The receptor comes from an adult who received the AZD1222 COVID-19 vaccine. Sample: peripheral blood, taken 28 days after the second AZD1222 dose. CDR3 reads: CAISSGSINEKLFF. The sequenced DNA is TGTGCCATCAGCTCAGGGTCAATTAATGAAAAACTGTTTTTT.